The subject of this entry is one TCR beta chain. The data belong to a study of T cell changes during pregnancy in multiple sclerosis. Here immunoSEQ multiplex PCR was the method, and the copy in TCRdb shows in-frame clones only, minus some. The sample has about 77,000 clones, 85% to 95% seen once; the top ten hold just over 2.5%. Germline lookup yields CDR1 SNHLY and CDR2 FYNNEI. The ends lost 8 bases at V and 8 bases at J; junction bases unmatched: 19. There are 16 residues in the CDR3. The clonotype originates from a female donor in good health, enrolled as a control in a pregnancy study. This specimen was peripheral blood, taken after pregnancy. The chain recombines TRBV2 with TRBJ1-1; 8 bases are a match to TRBD1. The CDR3 bases are TGTGCCAGCTGGACAGGGAACGAGGGACCTTCGGCCGAAGCTTTCTTT. Its translation is CASWTGNEGPSAEAFF.